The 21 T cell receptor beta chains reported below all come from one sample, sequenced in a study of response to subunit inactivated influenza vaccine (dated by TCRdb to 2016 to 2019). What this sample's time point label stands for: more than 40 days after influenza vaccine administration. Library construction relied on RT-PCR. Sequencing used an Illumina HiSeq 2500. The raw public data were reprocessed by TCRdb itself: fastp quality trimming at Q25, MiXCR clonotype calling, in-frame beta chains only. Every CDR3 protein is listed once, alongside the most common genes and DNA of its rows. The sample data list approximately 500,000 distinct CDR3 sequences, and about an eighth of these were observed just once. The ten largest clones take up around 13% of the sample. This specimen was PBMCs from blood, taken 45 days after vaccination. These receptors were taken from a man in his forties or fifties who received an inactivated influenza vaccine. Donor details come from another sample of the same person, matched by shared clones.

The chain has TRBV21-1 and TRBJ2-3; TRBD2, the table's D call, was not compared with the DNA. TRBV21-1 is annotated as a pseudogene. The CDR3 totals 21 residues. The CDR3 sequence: CASSTLAIPPQRENSPDTQYF. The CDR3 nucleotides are TGTGCCAGCAGCACCCTCGCGATACCACCGCAGCGGGAGAACTCTCCAGATACGCAGTATTTT.

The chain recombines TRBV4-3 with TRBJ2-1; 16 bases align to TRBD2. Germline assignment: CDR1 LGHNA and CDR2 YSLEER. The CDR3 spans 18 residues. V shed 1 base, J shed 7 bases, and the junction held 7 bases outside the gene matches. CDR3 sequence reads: CASSQVGLAGGPVNEQFF. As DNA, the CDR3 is TGCGCCAGCAGCCAAGTGGGACTAGCGGGAGGGCCAGTGAATGAGCAGTTCTTC.

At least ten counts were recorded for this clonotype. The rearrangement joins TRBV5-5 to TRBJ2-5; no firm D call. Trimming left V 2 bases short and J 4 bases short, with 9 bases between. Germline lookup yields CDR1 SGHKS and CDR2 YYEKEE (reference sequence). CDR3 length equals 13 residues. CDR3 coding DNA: TGTGCCAGCAGCTTCGGCAGGACAGAGACCCAGTACTTC. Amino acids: CASSFGRTETQYF.

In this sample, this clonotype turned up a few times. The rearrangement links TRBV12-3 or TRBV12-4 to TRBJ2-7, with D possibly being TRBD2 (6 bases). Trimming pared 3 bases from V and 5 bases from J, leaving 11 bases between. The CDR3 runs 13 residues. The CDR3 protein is CASSFAGRNEQYF. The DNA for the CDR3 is TGTGCCAGCAGTTTTGCAGGGAGGAACGAGCAGTACTTC.

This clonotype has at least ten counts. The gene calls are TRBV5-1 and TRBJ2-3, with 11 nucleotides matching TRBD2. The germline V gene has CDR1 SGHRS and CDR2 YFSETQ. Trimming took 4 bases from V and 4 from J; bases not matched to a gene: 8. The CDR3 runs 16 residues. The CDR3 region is CASSPRLAGSSDTQYF. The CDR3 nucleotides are TGCGCCAGCAGCCCTAGACTAGCGGGGTCCTCAGATACGCAGTATTTT.

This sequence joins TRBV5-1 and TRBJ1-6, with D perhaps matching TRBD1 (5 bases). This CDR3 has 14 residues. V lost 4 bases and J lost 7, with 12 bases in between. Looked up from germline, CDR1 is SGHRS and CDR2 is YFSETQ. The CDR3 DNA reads TGCGCCAGCAGCGCCGGGACGGTGAATTCACCCCTCCACTTT. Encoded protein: CASSAGTVNSPLHF.

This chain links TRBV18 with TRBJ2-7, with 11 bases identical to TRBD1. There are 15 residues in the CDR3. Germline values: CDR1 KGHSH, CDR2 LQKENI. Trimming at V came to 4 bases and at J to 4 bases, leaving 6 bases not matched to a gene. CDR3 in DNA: TGTGCCAGCTCACGCGCGGGACAGGGGGAATACGAGCAGTACTTC. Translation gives CASSRAGQGEYEQYF.

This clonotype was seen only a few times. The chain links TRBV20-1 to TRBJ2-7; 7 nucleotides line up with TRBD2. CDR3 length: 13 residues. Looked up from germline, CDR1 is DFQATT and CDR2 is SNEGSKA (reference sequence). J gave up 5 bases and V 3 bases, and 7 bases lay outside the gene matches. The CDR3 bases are TGCAGTGCTAGCCGGGAGGCCCCCAACGAGCAGTACTTC. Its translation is CSASREAPNEQYF.

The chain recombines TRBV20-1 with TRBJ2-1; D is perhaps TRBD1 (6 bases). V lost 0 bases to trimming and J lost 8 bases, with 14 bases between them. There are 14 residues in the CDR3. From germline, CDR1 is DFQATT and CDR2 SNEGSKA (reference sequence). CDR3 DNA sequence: TGCAGTGCTAGAGATTTCAGGGGTAGCGATGAGCAGTTCTTC. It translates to CSARDFRGSDEQFF.

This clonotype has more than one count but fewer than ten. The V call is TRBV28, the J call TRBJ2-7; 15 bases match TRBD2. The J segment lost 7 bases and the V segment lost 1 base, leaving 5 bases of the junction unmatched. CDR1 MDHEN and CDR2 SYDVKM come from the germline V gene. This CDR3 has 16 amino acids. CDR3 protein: CASSLYGLAGGYEQYF. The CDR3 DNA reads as TGTGCCAGCAGTTTATACGGACTAGCGGGGGGGTATGAGCAGTACTTC.

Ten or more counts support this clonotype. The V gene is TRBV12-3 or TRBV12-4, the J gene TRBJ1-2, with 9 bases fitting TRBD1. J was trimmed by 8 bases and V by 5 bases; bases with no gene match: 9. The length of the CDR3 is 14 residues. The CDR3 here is CASSPSGTGSGYTF. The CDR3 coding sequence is TGTGCCAGCAGTCCCTCCGGGACAGGGAGCGGCTACACCTTC.

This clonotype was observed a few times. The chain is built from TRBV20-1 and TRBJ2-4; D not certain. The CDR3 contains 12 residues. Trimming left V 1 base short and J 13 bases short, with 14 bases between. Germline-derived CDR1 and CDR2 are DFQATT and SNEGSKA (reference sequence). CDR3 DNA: TGCAGTGCTAGAGTAGGGCCAGCGCAACAGTACTTC. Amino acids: CSARVGPAQQYF.

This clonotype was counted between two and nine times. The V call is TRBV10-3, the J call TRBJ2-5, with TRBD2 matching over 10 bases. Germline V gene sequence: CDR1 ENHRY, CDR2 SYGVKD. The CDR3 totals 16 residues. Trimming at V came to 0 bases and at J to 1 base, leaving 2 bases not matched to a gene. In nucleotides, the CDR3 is TGTGCCATCAGTGAGTCGCCTAGCGGGAGCCAAGAGACCCAGTACTTC. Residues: CAISESPSGSQETQYF.

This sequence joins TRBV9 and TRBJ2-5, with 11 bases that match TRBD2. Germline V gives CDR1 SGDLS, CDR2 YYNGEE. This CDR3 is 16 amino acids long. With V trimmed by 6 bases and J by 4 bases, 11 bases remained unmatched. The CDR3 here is CASNANGLAGGETQYF. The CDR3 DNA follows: TGTGCCAGCAACGCCAATGGGCTAGCGGGGGGAGAGACCCAGTACTTC.

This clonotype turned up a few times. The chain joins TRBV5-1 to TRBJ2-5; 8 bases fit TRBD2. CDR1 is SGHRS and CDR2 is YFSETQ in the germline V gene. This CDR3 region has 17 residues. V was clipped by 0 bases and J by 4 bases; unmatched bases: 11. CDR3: CASSLAGGRSIGETQYF. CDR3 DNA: TGCGCCAGCAGCTTGGCCGGCGGGAGGAGTATAGGAGAGACCCAGTACTTC.

Here the CDR3 reads CASSQDGSGRAGLFF. The CDR3 bases are TGTGCCAGCAGCCAAGATGGTAGCGGGAGGGCCGGACTGTTTTTT. V and J are TRBV4-2 and TRBJ2-2; 11 bases line up with TRBD2. The germline V gene encodes CDR1 LGHNA and CDR2 YNFKEQ. V shed 0 bases and J 14 bases; nucleotides not matched to a gene: 8. The CDR3 sequence is 15 residues long.

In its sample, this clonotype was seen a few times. This CDR3 reads CSTISRDLDGYTF. In DNA form, the CDR3 reads TGCAGCACTATTAGCCGGGACCTAGATGGCTACACCTTC. The rearrangement uses TRBV29-1 and TRBJ1-2; the D gene is possibly TRBD1 (5 bases). This CDR3 has 13 amino acids. Trimming left V 8 bases short and J 6 bases short, with 19 bases between. CDR1 and CDR2 from the germline V gene are SQVTM and ANQGSEA.

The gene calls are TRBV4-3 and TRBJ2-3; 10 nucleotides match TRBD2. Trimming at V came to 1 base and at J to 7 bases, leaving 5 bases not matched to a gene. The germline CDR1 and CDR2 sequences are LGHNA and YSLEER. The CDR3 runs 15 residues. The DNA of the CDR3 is TGCGCCAGCAGCCAAGTAACTAGCGGGGAATATACGCAGTATTTT. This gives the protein CASSQVTSGEYTQYF.

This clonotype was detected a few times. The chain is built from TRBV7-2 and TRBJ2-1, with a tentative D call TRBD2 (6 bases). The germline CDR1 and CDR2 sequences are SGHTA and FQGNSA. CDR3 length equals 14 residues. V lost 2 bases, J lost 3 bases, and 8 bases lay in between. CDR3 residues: CASSLYSGYNEQFF. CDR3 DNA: TGTGCCAGCAGCTTATATAGCGGCTACAATGAGCAGTTCTTC.

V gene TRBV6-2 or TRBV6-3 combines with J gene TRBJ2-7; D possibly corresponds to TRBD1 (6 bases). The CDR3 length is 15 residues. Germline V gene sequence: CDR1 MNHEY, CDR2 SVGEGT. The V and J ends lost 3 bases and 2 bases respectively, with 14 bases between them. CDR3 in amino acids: CASSYTAGDAYEQYF. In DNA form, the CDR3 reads TGTGCCAGCAGTTATACGGCAGGGGACGCCTACGAGCAGTACTTC.

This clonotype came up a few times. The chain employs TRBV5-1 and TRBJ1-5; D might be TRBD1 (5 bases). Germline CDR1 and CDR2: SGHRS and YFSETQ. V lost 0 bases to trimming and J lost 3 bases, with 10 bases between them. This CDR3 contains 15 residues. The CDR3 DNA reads TGCGCCAGCAGCTTGGCGGGGGGGGTCAATCAGCCCCAGCATTTT. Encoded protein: CASSLAGGVNQPQHF.